Listed below are T cell receptor beta chains from one sample, sequenced in a study of response to subunit inactivated influenza vaccine. TCRdb re-called the RT-PCR reads through MiXCR, storing one row per CDR3 protein. Seen here are hundreds of thousands of distinct CDR3 sequences, approximately 17% observed once, and the top ten hold 2.5% to 3.5%. The source was CD4+ T cells sorted from PBMCs, collected less than 25 months after vaccination. All receptors derive from a man between 45 and 75 years old who received an inactivated influenza vaccine. Each CDR3 is given with its conserved first and last residue. A D gene is named only where the DNA matches it firmly. Clone size is shown for a subset of rows, as once, few, many or a class of expanded clone.

D | J | size | V | CDR3 | DNA
- | TRBJ1-4 | few | TRBV5-1 | CASRHGSRDEKLFF | TGCGCCAGCAGGCACGGGTCTCGGGATGAAAAACTGTTTTTT
- | TRBJ1-1 | few | TRBV12-3/TRBV12-4 | CASTTLGIGNTEAFF | TGTGCCAGCACCACCCTTGGGATTGGGAACACTGAAGCTTTCTTT
- | TRBJ1-5 | few | TRBV20-1 | CSARHSNQPQHF | TGCAGCGCCCGGCATAGCAATCAGCCCCAGCATTTT
TRBD2 | TRBJ2-2 | - | TRBV20-1 | CSAPVASGTNTGELFF | TGCAGTGCTCCTGTGGCTAGCGGCACGAACACCGGGGAGCTGTTTTTT
- | TRBJ2-3 | few | TRBV6-2/TRBV6-3 | CASSSPSGDTQYF | TGTGCCAGCAGTTCTCCCTCCGGTGATACGCAGTATTTT
TRBD2 | TRBJ2-3 | - | TRBV9 | CASSVVAGETDTQYF | TGTGCCAGCAGCGTAGTAGCGGGAGAAACAGATACGCAGTATTTT
- | TRBJ2-1 | few | TRBV5-1 | CASSLLGGASYNEQFF | TGCGCCAGCAGCTTGCTTGGGGGCGCCTCCTACAATGAGCAGTTCTTC
- | TRBJ2-7 | few | TRBV5-1 | CASSLDGLGYEQYF | TGCGCCAGCAGCTTGGACGGTTTGGGTTACGAGCAGTACTTC
- | TRBJ1-3 | - | TRBV28 | CASILNSGNTIYF | TGTGCCAGCATTCTAAACTCTGGAAACACCATATATTTT
- | TRBJ1-1 | few | TRBV5-6 | CASSLAVRNTEAFF | TGTGCCAGCAGCTTGGCCGTCAGGAACACTGAAGCTTTCTTT
- | TRBJ2-5 | few | TRBV14 | CASSRNGRPQETQYF | TGTGCCAGCAGCCGAAATGGACGGCCCCAAGAGACCCAGTACTTC
- | TRBJ2-2 | few | TRBV5-1 | CASSFFSRGNTGELFF | TGCGCCAGCAGCTTCTTCTCGCGGGGGAACACCGGGGAGCTGTTTTTT
TRBD2 | TRBJ2-1 | few | TRBV29-1 | CSAGGRREGGNEQFF | TGCAGCGCCGGAGGACGGCGGGAGGGAGGTAATGAGCAGTTCTTC
- | TRBJ1-6 | - | TRBV5-1 | CASSLGGRSYNSPLHF | TGCGCCAGCAGCTTGGGGGGGCGCTCCTATAATTCACCCCTCCACTTT
TRBD1 | TRBJ2-1 | - | TRBV7-2 | CASSLERGQGVNEQFF | TGTGCCAGCAGCTTAGAACGAGGTCAGGGGGTCAATGAGCAGTTCTTC
TRBD2 | TRBJ2-7 | few | TRBV24-1 | CATSDPTSGSSYEQYF | TGTGCCACCAGTGATCCGACTAGCGGGAGCTCCTACGAGCAGTACTTC
TRBD2 | TRBJ2-7 | few | TRBV20-1 | CSARDNSRTSGEQYF | TGCAGTGCTAGAGATAACTCCAGGACTAGCGGGGAGCAGTACTTC
- | TRBJ1-6 | - | TRBV4-1 | CASSRGYEGGRSPLHF | TGCGCCAGCAGCCGTGGGTATGAGGGTGGACGGTCACCCCTCCACTTT
- | TRBJ1-5 | few | TRBV27 | CASTLRDTNQPQHF | TGTGCCAGCACCCTCCGGGACACCAATCAGCCCCAGCATTTT
- | TRBJ2-3 | few | TRBV4-3 | CASSQDLVGTDTQYF | TGCGCCAGCAGCCAAGACTTGGTTGGAACAGATACGCAGTATTTT
- | TRBJ1-1 | few | TRBV20-1 | CSARRARANTEAFF | TGCAGTGCTAGAAGGGCTCGGGCAAACACTGAAGCTTTCTTT
- | TRBJ2-7 | few | TRBV7-2 | CASSLAYGVYEQYF | TGTGCCAGCAGCTTAGCGTATGGGGTCTACGAGCAGTACTTC
- | TRBJ2-1 | - | TRBV7-2 | CASSFDPAYNEQFF | TGTGCCAGCAGCTTTGATCCGGCCTACAATGAGCAGTTCTTC
- | TRBJ1-3 | few | TRBV15 | CATSRDLPGSSGNTIYF | TGTGCCACCAGCAGAGATCTCCCGGGGAGCTCTGGAAACACCATATATTTT
TRBD1 | TRBJ1-2 | few | TRBV28 | CASSPRDRVSYGYTF | TGTGCCAGCAGTCCGAGGGACAGAGTATCCTATGGCTACACCTTC
- | TRBJ2-2 | - | TRBV9 | CASSVVPEPNTGELFF | TGTGCCAGCAGCGTAGTCCCAGAGCCGAACACCGGGGAGCTGTTTTTT
TRBD1 | TRBJ1-5 | few | TRBV3-1 | CASSQAGTGNNQPQHF | TGTGCCAGCAGCCAAGCCGGGACAGGGAACAATCAGCCCCAGCATTTT
- | TRBJ1-5 | - | TRBV20-1 | CSAIGGVSNQPQHF | TGCAGTGCTATCGGGGGTGTCAGCAATCAGCCCCAGCATTTT
- | TRBJ1-4 | few | TRBV5-6 | CASSQRNGAVVGNFGQINEKLFF | TGTGCCAGCAGCCAGAGGAACGGGGCAGTGGTCGGGAACTTTGGACAGATTAATGAAAAACTGTTTTTT
- | TRBJ1-1 | many | TRBV7-9 | CASSPQGGTEAFF | TGTGCCAGCAGCCCACAGGGAGGGACTGAAGCTTTCTTT
TRBD1 | TRBJ1-1 | few | TRBV5-1 | CASSPGTVMNTEAFF | TGCGCCAGCAGCCCGGGGACAGTCATGAACACTGAAGCTTTCTTT
TRBD2 | TRBJ2-3 | few | TRBV10-1 | CASSEGAGREGDQYF | TGCGCCAGCAGTGAGGGCGCTGGGAGGGAAGGAGACCAGTATTTT
- | TRBJ1-5 | - | TRBV7-9 | CASSLGRGYNQPQHF | TGTGCCAGCAGCTTGGGACGAGGTTACAATCAGCCCCAGCATTTT
- | TRBJ1-5 | - | TRBV12-3/TRBV12-4 | CASRGNRQPQHF | TGTGCCAGCCGGGGGAACAGGCAGCCCCAGCATTTT
- | TRBJ2-5 | - | TRBV7-9 | CASSLTLTWGETQYF | TGTGCCAGCAGCTTAACCCTTACTTGGGGCGAGACCCAGTACTTC
TRBD1 | TRBJ2-7 | - | TRBV7-8 | CASSSKRDRSYEQYF | TGTGCCAGCAGCTCTAAGAGGGACAGGTCCTACGAGCAGTACTTC
- | TRBJ1-1 | few | TRBV10-3 | CAIRKHTANTEAFF | TGTGCCATCAGGAAGCACACGGCGAACACTGAAGCTTTCTTT
TRBD1 | TRBJ1-2 | few | TRBV7-2 | CASSLRDRQYGYTF | TGTGCCAGCAGCCTCAGGGACAGGCAGTATGGCTACACCTTC
- | TRBJ1-1 | few | TRBV5-6 | CASSLLARASTEAFF | TGTGCCAGCAGCTTGCTCGCCAGGGCCAGCACTGAAGCTTTCTTT
TRBD2 | TRBJ2-3 | - | TRBV20-1 | CSARDSGRAKADTQYF | TGCAGTGCTAGAGATAGCGGGAGGGCCAAAGCAGATACGCAGTATTTT
- | TRBJ1-1 | few | TRBV7-6 | CASSYEQGKAFF | TGTGCCAGCAGCTATGAACAGGGTAAAGCTTTCTTT
- | TRBJ1-5 | - | TRBV20-1 | CSATLPGLSNQPQHF | TGCAGTGCTACACTTCCGGGACTTAGCAATCAGCCCCAGCATTTT
TRBD1 | TRBJ1-2 | - | TRBV30 | CAWRETGVYGYTF | TGTGCCTGGAGGGAAACAGGGGTCTATGGCTACACCTTC
- | TRBJ2-3 | few | TRBV7-2 | CASSLDPQPGDTQYF | TGTGCCAGCAGCTTAGACCCCCAGCCCGGAGATACGCAGTATTTT
TRBD2 | TRBJ2-7 | many | TRBV20-1 | CSVGRAPYEQYF | TGCAGTGTCGGGAGGGCGCCCTACGAGCAGTACTTC
- | TRBJ2-1 | few | TRBV10-3 | CAISDQGAQGSSYNEQFF | TGTGCCATCAGTGATCAAGGGGCCCAGGGGAGCTCCTACAATGAGCAGTTCTTC
- | TRBJ2-4 | few | TRBV20-1 | CSARDEETKNIQYF | TGCAGTGCTAGAGACGAGGAAACCAAAAACATTCAGTACTTC
- | TRBJ1-1 | - | TRBV21-1 | CASSHRDRECQLTAFF | TGTGCCAGCAGCCACCGGGACAGGGAGTGCCAGTTAACAGCTTTCTTT
TRBD2 | TRBJ2-7 | - | TRBV20-1 | CSARRGSSGKSYEQYF | TGCAGTGCTAGGAGGGGGTCTAGCGGGAAGTCCTACGAGCAGTACTTC
- | TRBJ2-2 | few | TRBV5-1 | CASSPHVAGELFF | TGCGCCAGCAGCCCTCATGTTGCCGGGGAGCTGTTTTTT
TRBD1 | TRBJ2-5 | - | TRBV6-2/TRBV6-3 | CASTSPMDRGETQYF | TGTGCCAGCACCTCGCCGATGGACAGGGGTGAGACCCAGTACTTC
- | TRBJ2-7 | - | TRBV12-3/TRBV12-4 | CASSLGPSNEQYF | TGTGCCAGCAGTTTAGGCCCTAGCAACGAGCAGTACTTC
- | TRBJ2-1 | - | TRBV5-6 | CASSLKGYYNEQFF | TGTGCCAGCAGCTTGAAGGGGTACTACAATGAGCAGTTCTTC
TRBD1 | TRBJ2-5 | many | TRBV20-1 | CSARDARDRGGETQYF | TGCAGTGCTAGAGACGCCCGGGACAGGGGAGGAGAGACCCAGTACTTC
TRBD1 | TRBJ1-2 | few | TRBV6-5 | CASSYSPGQGTGYTF | TGTGCCAGCAGTTACTCCCCGGGACAGGGAACAGGCTACACCTTC
- | TRBJ2-3 | - | TRBV10-3 | CAISESGVDTQYF | TGTGCCATCAGTGAGTCCGGGGTGGATACGCAGTATTTT
- | TRBJ1-2 | few | TRBV5-1 | CASRRTGNTAYGYTF | TGCGCCAGCAGACGAACAGGGAACACCGCCTATGGCTACACCTTC
- | TRBJ1-5 | - | TRBV28 | CASSQGHLNQPQHF | TGTGCCAGCAGCCAGGGACACCTTAATCAGCCCCAGCATTTT
- | TRBJ2-7 | - | TRBV5-4 | CASSFGSLSTYEQYF | TGTGCCAGCAGCTTTGGGAGTTTATCAACCTACGAGCAGTACTTC
- | TRBJ2-2 | few | TRBV29-1 | CSVAVRFTGELFF | TGCAGCGTTGCGGTCAGATTTACCGGGGAGCTGTTTTTT